The source of this T cell receptor beta chain is a study of blood T cells in healthy people across ages. The sample providers were healthy Caucasian people from Russia, aged roughly 6 to 95. PCR was performed a second time for about 7 to 12 cycles using a sample-barcoded 5' primer and a J-beta primer mix. TCRdb called the 5' RACE reads again in MiXCR, with one record for every CDR3 protein. The sample contains hundreds of thousands of distinct CDR3 sequences, approximately 53% of which appear only once. The sample holds a few counts of this clonotype. The germline V gene has CDR1 SQVTM and CDR2 ANQGSEA. Trimming took 2 bases from V and 7 from J; bases not matched to a gene: 11. The CDR3 loop spans 15 amino acids.

Sequencing was carried out using blood. This chain links TRBV29-1 with TRBJ2-1; 7 bases line up with TRBD2. This clonotype originated in a man in his forties in good health. CDR3 protein: CSVESREGAGNEQFF. CDR3 coding DNA: TGCAGCGTTGAAAGTCGTGAGGGAGCGGGGAATGAGCAGTTCTTC.